A single sample is the source of the 17 T cell receptor beta chains below, sequenced in a study of blood T cell repertoires in COVID-19. Sequencing used immunoSEQ multiplex PCR; TCRdb keeps in-frame clones, though not all of them. In the table there are some 350,000 clones, around 91% of which are singletons. Material for sequencing was peripheral blood. The receptors were gathered from a woman aged 18-30 years who had recovered from COVID-19.

This chain links TRBV11-2 with TRBJ2-7; the D gene is possibly TRBD2 (5 bases). CDR1 is SGHAT, CDR2 FQNNGV, per germline. The CDR3 spans 12 residues. CDR3 amino acids: CASSLDLTTHHV. The CDR3 DNA reads TGTGCCAGCAGCTTAGATCTGACTACGCATCACGTC.

The V gene is TRBV5-1, the J gene TRBJ2-7; perhaps TRBD1 as D (6 bases). Germline V gene sequence: CDR1 SGHRS, CDR2 YFSETQ. The CDR3 is 15 amino acids. V gave up 4 bases and J gave up 2 bases, with 16 bases separating them. The CDR3, as DNA: TGCGCCAGCAGCAGGACAGAACTGTGTCCCTACGAGCAGTACGTC. Translation: CASSRTELCPYEQYV.

The chain couples TRBV4-3 to TRBJ2-2; possible D gene TRBD1, 5 bases. Trimming removed 0 bases at V and 0 bases at J, with 14 bases between. Germline lookup yields CDR1 LGHNA and CDR2 YSLEER. There are 18 residues in the CDR3. Here the CDR3 DNA reads TGCGCCAGCAGCCAAGATCGGGCAGGGCTTTCGAACACCGGGGAGCTGTTTTTT. Protein sequence: CASSQDRAGLSNTGELFF.

This clone was detected once. The CDR3 reads CASSLGQGQNTEAFF. The CDR3 nucleotides read TGTGCCAGCAGCTTAGGTCAGGGACAGAACACTGAAGCTTTCTTT. The chain recombines TRBV11-3 with TRBJ1-1; D perhaps matches TRBD1 (6 bases). Germline V gene sequence: CDR1 SGHNT, CDR2 YENEEA. The CDR3 has 15 residues. V was shortened by 1 base and J by 1 base, with 10 bases between the two germline ends. The whole variable domain, remainder taken from reference TRBV11-3 and TRBJ1-1, is EAGVVQSPRYKIIEKKQPVAFWCNPISGHNTLYWYLQNLGQGPELLIRYENEEAVDDSQLPKDRFSAERLKGVDSTLKIQPAELGDSAVYLCASSLGQGQNTEAFFGQGTRLTVV.

This clone was observed a single time. The chain recombines TRBV27 with TRBJ2-7; TRBD2 is a possible D gene (6 bases). Trimming removed 3 bases at V and 2 bases at J, with 17 bases between. The CDR3 extends over 16 amino acids. Germline assignment: CDR1 MNHEY and CDR2 SMNVEV (reference sequence). The CDR3: CASSLSAGRSAYEQYV. In DNA form, the CDR3 reads TGTGCCAGCAGTTTGTCGGCGGGGCGTTCCGCCTACGAGCAGTACGTC.

A single count supports this clone. The chain is built from TRBV9 and TRBJ2-1; perhaps TRBD1 as D (5 bases). Between the trimmed V and J ends, which lost 1 base and 0 bases, there was a span of 8 bases. The germline V gene encodes CDR1 SGDLS and CDR2 YYNGEE. The CDR3 consists of 15 residues. The DNA for the CDR3 is TGTGCCAGCAGCGTAACAGGAAGCTCCTACAATGAGCAGTTCTTC. Its protein product is CASSVTGSSYNEQFF.

A word on this clone: Other nucleotide sequences in the sample specify the same CDR3. The V call is TRBV7-2, the J call TRBJ1-1; the D is unclear. Trimming removed 1 base from V and 1 base from J, with 7 bases in between. Germline CDR1 reads SGHTA; CDR2 reads FQGNSA. This CDR3 has 14 amino acids. The CDR3 bases are TGTGCCAGCAGCTTAGTAGGAGGGAACACTGAAGCTTTCTTT. Its protein product is CASSLVGGNTEAFF.

Only a few counts were recorded for this clone. The chain has TRBV11-3 and TRBJ2-7; a weak D match, TRBD2 (6 bases). This CDR3 region has 15 residues. Trimming cost V 5 bases and J 2 bases, with 16 bases left between them. Germline V lookup: CDR1 SGHNT, CDR2 YENEEA. The CDR3 protein is CASSPKGTQPYEQYV. The DNA for the CDR3 is TGTGCCAGCAGCCCTAAGGGGACTCAGCCCTACGAGCAGTACGTC.

This clone was seen a single time. V gene TRBV25-1 combines with J gene TRBJ2-1; a weak D match, TRBD1 (6 bases). Trimming took 2 bases from V and 5 from J, leaving 13 bases between them. There are 15 residues in the CDR3. The germline CDR1 and CDR2 sequences are MGHDK and SYGVNS. CDR3 coding DNA: TGTGCCAGCAGTGAAACAGGGCTCCTCCACAATGAGCAGTTCTTC. This sequence encodes CASSETGLLHNEQFF.

The genes are TRBV7-9 and TRBJ2-3; 12 bases match TRBD1. Per germline, CDR1 SEHNR and CDR2 FQNEAQ (reference sequence). CDR3 length: 17 residues. With 4 bases clipped from V and 2 bases from J, the junction kept 7 bases outside the gene matches. CDR3 nucleotide sequence: TGTGCCAGCAGCTACCCCCGGGACAGGGGGCCCACAGATACGCAGTATTTT. Translated: CASSYPRDRGPTDTQYF.

The chain combines TRBV2 with TRBJ2-5; 8 bases agree with TRBD2. This CDR3 comprises 14 residues. V was clipped by 8 bases and J by 1 base; unmatched bases: 6. CDR1 is SNHLY, CDR2 FYNNEI, per germline. The CDR3 loop reads CASSNSGIQETQYF. For the CDR3, the DNA is TGTGCCAGCTCGAATAGCGGGATCCAAGAGACCCAGTACTTC.

The chain couples TRBV24-1 to TRBJ1-5; TRBD1 matches at 8 bases. This CDR3 has 15 amino acids. The germline CDR1 and CDR2 sequences are KGHDR and SFDVKD. Trimming removed 3 bases from V and 9 bases from J; junction bases left unmatched: 9. As DNA, the CDR3 is TGTGCCACCAGTGATCCTGGACAGGGAACGGGGCCCCAGCATTTT. It is translated as CATSDPGQGTGPQHF.

This chain uses TRBV20-1 with TRBJ1-2; 9 nucleotides line up with TRBD1. CDR3 length equals 11 residues. The trim removed 7 bases at V and 11 bases at J, leaving 8 bases unmatched. CDR1 DFQATT and CDR2 SNEGSKA come from the germline V gene (reference sequence). The CDR3 region has the DNA TGCAGTGTAACAGGGGGCGCCCGGTACACCTTC. Encoded protein: CSVTGGARYTF.

V and J are TRBV11-2 and TRBJ2-3, with D unclear. CDR1 and CDR2 from the germline V gene are SGHAT and FQNNGV. The CDR3 covers 12 residues. The germline V and J ends were trimmed by 5 bases and 3 bases, with 6 bases remaining between them. CDR3 protein: CASSPITDTQYF. CDR3 bases: TGTGCCAGCAGCCCTATAACAGATACGCAGTATTTT.

The chain employs TRBV5-6 and TRBJ2-7, with D unresolved. Germline-derived CDR1 and CDR2 are SGHDT and YYEEEE. The ends were cut back, 4 bases at V and 0 bases at J, with 8 bases in the middle. The CDR3 is made up of 13 amino acids. CDR3 region: CASSPQNSYEQYV. CDR3 in DNA: TGTGCCAGCAGCCCCCAAAACTCCTACGAGCAGTACGTC.

The J gene is TRBJ2-5, the V gene TRBV28; D may be TRBD1 (6 bases). Deletions cut 3 bases from V and 7 bases from J, with 12 bases between. CDR3 length equals 13 residues. Germline assignment: CDR1 MDHEN and CDR2 SYDVKM. The CDR3: CASSFRQEATQYF. In DNA, the CDR3 is TGTGCCAGCAGTTTCCGACAGGAGGCGACCCAGTACTTC.

This clone came up once. This rearrangement joins TRBV6-6 to TRBJ1-5; no clear D. Germline V gives CDR1 MNHNY, CDR2 SVGAGI (reference sequence). V lost 5 bases, J lost 6 bases, and 8 bases lay in between. The CDR3 is 12 residues long. The CDR3 DNA reads as TGTGCCAGCAGTAGAGGGAGTCAGCCCCAGCATTTT. This gives the protein CASSRGSQPQHF.